The clone carrying this TCR beta chain was picked up many times. The data were obtained in a study of human T cells and chemical hapten exposure. Study-level background: A mostly female patient group had alopecia areata, totalis or universalis.

The time point denotes: patch test 3, about 24 weeks after DPC sensitization. Documented treatment: therapeutic diphenylcyclopropenone sensitization with weekly scalp DPC. Using its own MiXCR run on the RACE reads, TCRdb lists one record per CDR3 protein. The table shows roughly 32,000 distinct CDR3 sequences, with 5.8% occurring only once. This clonotype originated in a man aged 30 to 39 with alopecia areata. Some clones in this sample may be carry-over from other donors' samples. The sample was whole blood, taken in connection with sensitization to the hapten diphenylcyclopropenone (DPC).

The CDR3 protein is CSVEGTSGPTGELFF. For the CDR3, the DNA is TGCAGCGTTGAAGGGACTAGCGGGCCCACCGGGGAGCTGTTTTTT. The chain employs TRBV29-1 and TRBJ2-2; 11 bases agree with TRBD2. CDR1 and CDR2 (germline): SQVTM, ANQGSEA. The CDR3 runs 15 residues. V dropped 1 base and J dropped 4; count of bases not matched to a gene: 2.